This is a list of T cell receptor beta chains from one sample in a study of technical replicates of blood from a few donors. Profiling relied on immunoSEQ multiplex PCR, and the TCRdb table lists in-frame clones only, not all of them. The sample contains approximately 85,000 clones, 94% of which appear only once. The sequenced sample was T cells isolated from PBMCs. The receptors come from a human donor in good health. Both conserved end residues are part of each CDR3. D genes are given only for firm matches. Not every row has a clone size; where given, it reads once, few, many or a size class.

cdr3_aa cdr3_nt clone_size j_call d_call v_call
CASTRSLAGASRTGELFF TGTGCCAGCACCCGTAGCCTAGCGGGAGCCTCGAGGACCGGGGAGCTGTTTTTT - TRBJ2-2 TRBD2 TRBV9
CALGHSGTDTQYF TGTGCCTTAGGACATAGTGGTACGGATACGCAGTATTTT - TRBJ2-3 - TRBV28
CASSLLSGPAYEQYF TGTGCCAGCAGCTTATTGTCAGGGCCGGCCTACGAGCAGTACTTC - TRBJ2-7 - TRBV7-9
CASSRFGGRWADGGTEAFF TGTGCCAGCAGCCGGTTCGGGGGAAGGTGGGCGGACGGGGGAACTGAAGCTTTCTTT - TRBJ1-1 - TRBV7-6
CSVEEAGGSYNEQFF TGCAGCGTTGAAGAGGCAGGGGGCTCCTACAATGAGCAGTTCTTC - TRBJ2-1 TRBD1 TRBV29-1
CASSQGPVNQPQHF TGTGCCAGCAGCCAGGGGCCGGTAAATCAGCCCCAGCATTTT few TRBJ1-5 - TRBV11-2
CASSLLAGLGADTQYF TGTGCCAGCAGCCTTCTAGCGGGTCTGGGGGCAGATACGCAGTATTTT - TRBJ2-3 TRBD2 TRBV14
CASSQVPSQRGVSDTQYF TGTGCCAGCAGCCAAGTTCCCTCCCAGCGGGGGGTGTCTGATACGCAGTATTTT - TRBJ2-3 TRBD2 TRBV4-2
CASSVDSYQPQHF TGTGCCAGCAGCGTCGACAGTTATCAGCCCCAGCATTTT - TRBJ1-5 - TRBV9
CASSGRDRKRNGSYEQYF TGTGCCAGCAGCGGCCGGGACAGGAAACGGAATGGCTCCTACGAGCAGTACTTC - TRBJ2-7 TRBD1 TRBV7-9
CATSRDLTSEQYF TGTGCCACCAGCAGAGATCTCACATCCGAGCAGTACTTC - TRBJ2-7 - TRBV15
CASSQARENAAQYF TGTGCCAGCAGCCAGGCGCGGGAGAATGCGGCCCAGTACTTC - TRBJ2-5 TRBD2 TRBV4-2
CASSISTDTQYF TGTGCCAGCAGTATAAGCACAGATACGCAGTATTTT - TRBJ2-3 - TRBV28
CSVERGLYSTQYF TGCAGCGTTGAGCGCGGGCTTTACAGTACGCAGTATTTT - TRBJ2-3 - TRBV29-1
CASSSSGSLYNEQFF TGTGCCAGCAGTTCTAGCGGGAGTTTATACAATGAGCAGTTCTTC - TRBJ2-1 TRBD2 TRBV28
CASSRIRGSGANVLTF TGTGCCAGCAGCCGAATCCGAGGTTCCGGGGCCAACGTCCTGACTTTC - TRBJ2-6 - TRBV7-3
CASGQGLISGANVLTF TGTGCCAGCGGACAGGGGCTGATCTCTGGGGCCAACGTCCTGACTTTC - TRBJ2-6 TRBD1 TRBV6-4
CASSSTNAYEQYF TGTGCCAGCAGTTCAACAAACGCCTACGAGCAGTACTTC - TRBJ2-7 - TRBV28
CASSAQDREQETQYF TGTGCCAGCAGTGCGCAGGACAGGGAGCAAGAGACCCAGTACTTC - TRBJ2-5 TRBD1 TRBV27
CASSPYRVYYGYTF TGCGCCAGCAGCCCTTACAGGGTCTACTATGGCTACACCTTC few TRBJ1-2 - TRBV4-1
CAGRRRAGTYEQYF TGTGCCGGCCGGCGCCGGGCCGGGACCTACGAGCAGTACTTC - TRBJ2-7 - TRBV2
CASSVGGSTEAFF TGTGCCAGCAGCGTAGGTGGTAGCACTGAAGCTTTCTTT - TRBJ1-1 - TRBV9
CASSQDFGYGYTF TGTGCCAGCAGCCAAGATTTCGGCTATGGCTACACCTTC - TRBJ1-2 - TRBV14
CASSLSGSLRKWAQYF TGTGCCAGCAGCCTTAGCGGGAGCCTGCGCAAGTGGGCGCAGTATTTT - TRBJ2-3 TRBD2 TRBV5-4
CASSEPGKWRMEAKNIQYF TGCGCCAGCAGCGAACCAGGGAAGTGGCGGATGGAGGCCAAAAACATTCAGTACTTC - TRBJ2-4 - TRBV4-1
CASSAAGTISFHEQYF TGTGCCAGCTCCGCCGCCGGGACTATCAGTTTTCACGAGCAGTACTTC - TRBJ2-7 TRBD2 TRBV28
CASSLTSSGGSYEQYF TGCGCCAGCAGCTTGACCTCTAGCGGGGGGTCCTACGAGCAGTACTTC - TRBJ2-7 TRBD2 TRBV5-1
CASSLGMAGVKDEQFF TGTGCCAGCAGCTTGGGTATGGCGGGAGTCAAGGATGAGCAGTTCTTC once TRBJ2-1 TRBD2 TRBV5-8
CASSWDKSGEQYF TGTGCCAGCAGTTGGGACAAATCGGGCGAGCAGTACTTC - TRBJ2-7 - TRBV6-6
CASSLAAAGGQVGEKLFF TGCGCCAGCAGCTTGGCAGCGGCAGGGGGCCAAGTCGGGGAAAAACTGTTTTTT - TRBJ1-4 TRBD1 TRBV5-1
CASSESLYRGGQDTQYF TGCGCCAGCAGTGAGTCATTGTACCGGGGGGGCCAAGATACGCAGTATTTT - TRBJ2-3 TRBD2 TRBV10-1
CATSRGTSGGEETQYF TGTGCCACCAGCAGAGGGACTAGCGGGGGGGAAGAGACCCAGTACTTC - TRBJ2-5 TRBD2 TRBV15
CASSRTGGNYGYTF TGTGCCAGCAGTCGGACAGGGGGGAACTATGGCTACACCTTC once TRBJ1-2 TRBD1 TRBV27
CASSPLTSEAFF TGTGCCAGCAGCCCGCTTACTTCTGAAGCTTTCTTT - TRBJ1-1 - TRBV7-9
CASSLVAGGPYSTDTQYF TGTGCCAGCAGCTTAGTAGCGGGAGGGCCTTATTCGACAGATACGCAGTATTTT - TRBJ2-3 TRBD2 TRBV7-2
CASSFEAHGWYF TGTGCCAGCAGCTTCGAAGCTCATGGTTGGTATTTT - TRBJ2-3 - TRBV7-9
CASSPAGQGEAFF TGTGCCAGTAGCCCGGCCGGACAGGGGGAAGCTTTCTTT - TRBJ1-1 TRBD1 TRBV19
CASSFSPGLGTGTDTQYF TGTGCCAGCAGCTTCTCACCGGGACTAGGGACCGGCACAGATACGCAGTATTTT - TRBJ2-3 TRBD2 TRBV5-6
CARSPKDRPYSNQPQHF TGTGCCAGATCACCTAAAGACAGGCCTTATAGCAATCAGCCCCAGCATTTT - TRBJ1-5 - TRBV9
CAISEVLAGGRNEQFF TGTGCCATCAGTGAGGTCCTAGCGGGAGGACGGAATGAGCAGTTCTTC - TRBJ2-1 TRBD2 TRBV10-3
CASSETGRIAKNIQYF TGTGCCAGCAGCGAAACTGGGCGAATAGCCAAAAACATTCAGTACTTC - TRBJ2-4 - TRBV5-6
CSVGRDSNEQFF TGCAGCGTTGGGCGGGATTCTAATGAGCAGTTCTTC - TRBJ2-1 - TRBV29-1
CASTGVQSYEQYF TGCGCCAGTACGGGGGTCCAATCTTACGAGCAGTACTTC - TRBJ2-7 - TRBV5-1
CASSSGGVQPQHF TGTGCCAGCAGCTCTGGGGGGGTCCAGCCCCAGCATTTT - TRBJ1-5 - TRBV7-9
CASNFYTGGEDTEAFF TGTGCCAGCAACTTCTATACCGGGGGGGAAGACACTGAAGCTTTCTTT - TRBJ1-1 - TRBV9
CASSDRAVPNYGYTF TGTGCCAGCAGTGACAGGGCGGTCCCTAACTATGGCTACACCTTC - TRBJ1-2 - TRBV6-1
CASSLTRGSNQPQHF TGTGCCAGCAGTCTCACAAGGGGAAGCAATCAGCCCCAGCATTTT - TRBJ1-5 - TRBV28
CASSLRGGDLVDNEQFF TGCGCCAGCAGCCTAAGAGGCGGGGATTTGGTCGACAATGAGCAGTTCTTC - TRBJ2-1 - TRBV5-1
CASSLRVSFWKLFF TGTGCCAGCAGCTTGCGCGTCTCCTTTTGGAAACTGTTTTTT - TRBJ1-4 - TRBV5-6
CASIAAVSYGYTF TGTGCCAGCATAGCCGCCGTGAGCTATGGCTACACCTTC - TRBJ1-2 - TRBV2
CASSLGGTGWGYTF TGTGCCAGCAGCTTGGGGGGGACAGGGTGGGGCTACACCTTC - TRBJ1-2 TRBD1 TRBV5-4
CRRRSRGRTFTDTQYF TGCAGACGCCGGAGTAGGGGGAGAACCTTCACAGATACGCAGTATTTT - TRBJ2-3 - TRBV29-1
CASSPDRQNEAFF TGCGCCAGCAGCCCAGACAGGCAGAATGAAGCTTTCTTT - TRBJ1-1 - TRBV5-1
CASSLAGGGTEAFF TGTGCCAGCAGCTTGGCCGGGGGGGGCACTGAAGCTTTCTTT once TRBJ1-1 - TRBV5-6
CASSLGGDRSREQYF TGTGCCAGCAGCTTAGGAGGGGACAGATCGCGCGAGCAGTACTTC - TRBJ2-7 TRBD1 TRBV7-9
CASSVRPAGADYGYTF TGTGCCAGCAGCGTACGCCCGGCAGGGGCTGACTATGGCTACACCTTC - TRBJ1-2 - TRBV9
CASSAPKMGGGLTDTQYF TGTGCCAGCAGCGCCCCTAAAATGGGGGGGGGCCTGACAGATACGCAGTATTTT - TRBJ2-3 - TRBV9
CASSVGTTNEKLFF TGCGCCAGCAGCGTGGGGACTACGAACGAAAAACTGTTTTTT - TRBJ1-4 - TRBV5-1
CASSSAWGRVGETQYF TGTGCCAGCAGCTCCGCCTGGGGCAGGGTCGGAGAGACCCAGTACTTC - TRBJ2-5 - TRBV5-4
CASSLGTGLSDGYTF TGCGCCAGCAGCTTGGGGACAGGGCTCTCTGATGGCTACACCTTC - TRBJ1-2 TRBD1 TRBV5-1